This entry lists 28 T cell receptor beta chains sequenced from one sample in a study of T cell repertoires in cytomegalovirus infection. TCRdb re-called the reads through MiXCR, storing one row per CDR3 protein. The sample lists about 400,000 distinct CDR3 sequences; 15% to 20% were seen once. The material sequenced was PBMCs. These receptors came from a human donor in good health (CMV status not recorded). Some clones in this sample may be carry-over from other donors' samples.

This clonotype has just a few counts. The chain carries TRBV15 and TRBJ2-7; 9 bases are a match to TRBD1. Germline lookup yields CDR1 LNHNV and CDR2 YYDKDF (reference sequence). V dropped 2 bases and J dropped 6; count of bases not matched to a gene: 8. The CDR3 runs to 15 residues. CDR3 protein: CATSRSAGQGGEQYF. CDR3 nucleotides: TGTGCCACCAGCAGATCCGCGGGACAGGGCGGCGAGCAGTACTTC.

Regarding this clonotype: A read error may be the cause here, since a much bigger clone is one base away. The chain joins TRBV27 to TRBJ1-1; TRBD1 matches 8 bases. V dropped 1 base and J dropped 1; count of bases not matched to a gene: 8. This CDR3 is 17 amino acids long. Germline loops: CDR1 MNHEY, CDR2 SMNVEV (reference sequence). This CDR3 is CASSLLFRGPKNTEAFF. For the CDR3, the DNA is TGTGCCAGCAGTTTATTATTCAGGGGGCCGAAGAACACTGAAGCTTTCTTT.

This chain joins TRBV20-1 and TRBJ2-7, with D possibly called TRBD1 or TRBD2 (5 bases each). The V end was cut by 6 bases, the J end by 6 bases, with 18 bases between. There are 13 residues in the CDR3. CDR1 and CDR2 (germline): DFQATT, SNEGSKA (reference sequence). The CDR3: CSARLQRGLEQYF. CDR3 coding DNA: TGCAGTGCCAGACTACAGAGGGGCCTCGAGCAGTACTTC.

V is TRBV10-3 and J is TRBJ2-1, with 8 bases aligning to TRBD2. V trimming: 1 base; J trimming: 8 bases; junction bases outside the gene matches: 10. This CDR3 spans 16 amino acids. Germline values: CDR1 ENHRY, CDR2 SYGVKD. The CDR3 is CAISELRAGVLDEQFF. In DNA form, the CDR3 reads TGTGCCATCAGTGAGTTGCGAGCGGGAGTACTCGATGAGCAGTTCTTC.

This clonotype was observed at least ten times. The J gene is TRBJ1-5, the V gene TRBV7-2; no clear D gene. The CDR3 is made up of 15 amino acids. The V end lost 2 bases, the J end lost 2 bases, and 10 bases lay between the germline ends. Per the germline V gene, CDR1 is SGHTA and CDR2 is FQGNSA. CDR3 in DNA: TGTGCCAGCAGCTTAACAGCCGTGGGCAATCAGCCCCAGCATTTT. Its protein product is CASSLTAVGNQPQHF. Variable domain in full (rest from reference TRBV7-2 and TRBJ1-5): GAGVSQSPSNKVTEKGKDVELRCDPISGHTALYWYRQSLGQGLEFLIYFQGNSAPDKSGLPSDRFSAERTGGSVSTLTIQRTQQEDSAVYLCASSLTAVGNQPQHFGDGTRLSIL.

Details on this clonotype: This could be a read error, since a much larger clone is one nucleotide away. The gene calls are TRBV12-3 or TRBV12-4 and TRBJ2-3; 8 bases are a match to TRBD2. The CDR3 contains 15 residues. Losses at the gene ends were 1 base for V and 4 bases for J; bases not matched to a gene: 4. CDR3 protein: CASSLVVGGADTQYF. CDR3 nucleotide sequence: TGTGCCAGCAGTTTAGTAGTCGGGGGGGCAGATACGCAGTATTTT.

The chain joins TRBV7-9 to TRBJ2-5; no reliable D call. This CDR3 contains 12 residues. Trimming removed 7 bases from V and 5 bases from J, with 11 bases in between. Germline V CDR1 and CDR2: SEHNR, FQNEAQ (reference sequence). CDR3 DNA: TGTGCCAGCAACACGGCGGTTGAGACCCAGTACTTC. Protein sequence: CASNTAVETQYF.

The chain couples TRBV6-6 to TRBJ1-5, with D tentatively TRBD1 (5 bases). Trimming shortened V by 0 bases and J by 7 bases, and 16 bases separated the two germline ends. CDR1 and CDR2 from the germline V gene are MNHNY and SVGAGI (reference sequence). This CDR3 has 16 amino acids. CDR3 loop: CASSYSKPGWEQPQHF. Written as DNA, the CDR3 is TGTGCCAGCAGTTACTCGAAACCAGGGTGGGAGCAGCCCCAGCATTTT.

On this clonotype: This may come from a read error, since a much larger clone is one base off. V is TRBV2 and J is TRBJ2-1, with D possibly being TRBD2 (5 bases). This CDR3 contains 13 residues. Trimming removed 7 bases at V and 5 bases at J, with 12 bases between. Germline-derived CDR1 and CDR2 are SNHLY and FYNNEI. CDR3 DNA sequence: TGTGCCAGCATTGGCGGAGGAAACAATGAGCAGTTCTTC. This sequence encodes CASIGGGNNEQFF.

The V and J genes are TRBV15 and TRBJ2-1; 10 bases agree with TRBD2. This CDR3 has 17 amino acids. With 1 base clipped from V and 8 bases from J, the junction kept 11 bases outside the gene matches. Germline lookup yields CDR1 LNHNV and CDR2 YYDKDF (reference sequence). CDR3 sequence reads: CATSRGGSSGRADEQFF. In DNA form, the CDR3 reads TGTGCCACCAGCAGAGGGGGTTCAAGCGGGAGGGCCGATGAGCAGTTCTTC.

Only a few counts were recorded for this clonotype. The CDR3 sequence: CASSLVTGRGYTF. The CDR3 DNA follows: TGTGCCAGCAGCTTGGTGACAGGGCGCGGCTACACCTTC. This chain joins TRBV11-2 and TRBJ1-2, with 7 bases lining up with TRBD1. This CDR3 is built from 13 residues. V lost 3 bases to trimming and J lost 8 bases; unmatched junction nucleotides: 6. Germline assignment: CDR1 SGHAT and CDR2 FQNNGV.

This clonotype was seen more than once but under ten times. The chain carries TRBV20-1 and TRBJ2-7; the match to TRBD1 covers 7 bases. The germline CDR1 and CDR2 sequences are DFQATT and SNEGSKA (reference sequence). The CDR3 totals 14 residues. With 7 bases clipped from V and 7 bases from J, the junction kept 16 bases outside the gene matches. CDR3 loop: CSVGGRKGSREQYF. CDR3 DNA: TGCAGTGTAGGGGGCAGGAAGGGGTCTCGAGAGCAGTACTTC.

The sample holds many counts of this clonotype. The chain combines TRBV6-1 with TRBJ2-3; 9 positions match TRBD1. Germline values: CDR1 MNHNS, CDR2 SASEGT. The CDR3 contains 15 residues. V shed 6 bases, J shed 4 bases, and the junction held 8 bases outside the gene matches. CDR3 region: CASRRRQGEADTQYF. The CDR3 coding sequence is TGTGCCAGCAGGAGAAGACAGGGGGAGGCAGATACGCAGTATTTT.

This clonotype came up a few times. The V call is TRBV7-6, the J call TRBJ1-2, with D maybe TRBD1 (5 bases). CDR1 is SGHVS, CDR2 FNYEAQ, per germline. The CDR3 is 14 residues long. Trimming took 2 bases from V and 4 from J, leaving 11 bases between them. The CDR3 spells CASSLFDRGYGYTF. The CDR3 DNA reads TGTGCCAGCAGCTTATTCGACAGAGGCTATGGCTACACCTTC.

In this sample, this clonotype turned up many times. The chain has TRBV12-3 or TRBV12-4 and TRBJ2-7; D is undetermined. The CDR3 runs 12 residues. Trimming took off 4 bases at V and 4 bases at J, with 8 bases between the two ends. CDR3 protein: CASSSAGYEQYF. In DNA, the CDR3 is TGTGCCAGCAGTTCCGCTGGGTACGAGCAGTACTTC.

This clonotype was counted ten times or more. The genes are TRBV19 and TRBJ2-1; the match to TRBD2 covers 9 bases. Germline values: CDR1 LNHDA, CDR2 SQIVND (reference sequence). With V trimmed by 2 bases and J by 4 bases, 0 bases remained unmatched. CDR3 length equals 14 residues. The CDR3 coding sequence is TGTGCCAGTAGTATACTAGCGGGGTACAATGAGCAGTTCTTC. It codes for CASSILAGYNEQFF.

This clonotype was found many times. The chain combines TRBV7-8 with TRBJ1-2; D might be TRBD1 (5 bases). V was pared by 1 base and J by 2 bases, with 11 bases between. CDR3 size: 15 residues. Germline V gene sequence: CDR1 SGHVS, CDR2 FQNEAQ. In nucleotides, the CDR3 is TGTGCCAGCAGCTTAGATGTCCGGGGGAACTATGGCTACACCTTC. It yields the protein CASSLDVRGNYGYTF.

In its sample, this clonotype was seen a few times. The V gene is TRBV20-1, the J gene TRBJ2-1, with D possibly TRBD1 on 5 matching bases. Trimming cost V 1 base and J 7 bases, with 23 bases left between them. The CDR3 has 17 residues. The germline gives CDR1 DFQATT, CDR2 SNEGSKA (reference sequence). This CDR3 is CSARGPVGPPGWNEQFF. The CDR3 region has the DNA TGCAGTGCTAGAGGCCCTGTGGGCCCGCCAGGGTGGAATGAGCAGTTCTTC.

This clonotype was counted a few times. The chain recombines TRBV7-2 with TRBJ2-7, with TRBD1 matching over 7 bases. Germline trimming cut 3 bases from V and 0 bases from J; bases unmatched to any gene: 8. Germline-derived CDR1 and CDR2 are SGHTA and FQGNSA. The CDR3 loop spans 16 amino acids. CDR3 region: CASSFGRSGGSYEQYF. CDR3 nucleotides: TGTGCCAGCAGCTTTGGAAGGTCAGGGGGCTCCTACGAGCAGTACTTC.

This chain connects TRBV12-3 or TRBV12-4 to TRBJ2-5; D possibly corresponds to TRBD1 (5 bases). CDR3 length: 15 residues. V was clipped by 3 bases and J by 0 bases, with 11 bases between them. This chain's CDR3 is CASSLTRANQETQYF. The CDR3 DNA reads TGTGCCAGCAGTTTGACCAGGGCAAACCAAGAGACCCAGTACTTC.

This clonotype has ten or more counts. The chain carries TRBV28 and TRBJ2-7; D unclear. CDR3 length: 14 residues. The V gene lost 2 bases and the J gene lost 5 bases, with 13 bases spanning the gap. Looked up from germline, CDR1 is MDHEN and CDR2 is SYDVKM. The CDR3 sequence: CASSLVLGRNEQYF. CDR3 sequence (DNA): TGTGCCAGCAGTTTAGTTTTAGGCCGAAACGAGCAGTACTTC.

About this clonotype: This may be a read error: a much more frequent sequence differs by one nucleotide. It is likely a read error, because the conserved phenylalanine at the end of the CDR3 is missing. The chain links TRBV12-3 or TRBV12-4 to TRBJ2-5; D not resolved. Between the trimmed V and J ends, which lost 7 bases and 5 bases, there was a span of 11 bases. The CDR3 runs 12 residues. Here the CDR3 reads CASTLGSETQYC. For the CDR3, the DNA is TGTGCCAGCACCCTCGGTAGCGAGACCCAGTACTGC.

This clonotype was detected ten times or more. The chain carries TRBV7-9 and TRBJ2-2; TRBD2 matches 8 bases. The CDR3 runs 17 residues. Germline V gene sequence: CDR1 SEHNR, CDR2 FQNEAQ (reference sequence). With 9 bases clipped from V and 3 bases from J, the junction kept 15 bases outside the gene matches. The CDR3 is CASSAMTGGRHTGELFF. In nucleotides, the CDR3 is TGTGCCAGTTCCGCTATGACGGGAGGGCGTCACACCGGGGAGCTGTTTTTT. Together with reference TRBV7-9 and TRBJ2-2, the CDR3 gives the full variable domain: DTGVSQNPRHKITKRGQNVTFRCDPISEHNRLYWYRQTLGQGPEFLTYFQNEAQLEKSRLLSDRFSAERPKGSFSTLEIQRTEQGDSAMYLCASSAMTGGRHTGELFFGEGSRLTVL.

As DNA, the CDR3 is TGCGCCAGCAGCTCGCAGGTCACAGATACGCAGTATTTT. Encoded protein: CASSSQVTDTQYF. The chain uses TRBV5-1 and TRBJ2-3; D is undetermined. The CDR3 consists of 13 residues. Deletions cut 3 bases from V and 2 bases from J, with 7 bases between. In germline, CDR1 is SGHRS, CDR2 YFSETQ.

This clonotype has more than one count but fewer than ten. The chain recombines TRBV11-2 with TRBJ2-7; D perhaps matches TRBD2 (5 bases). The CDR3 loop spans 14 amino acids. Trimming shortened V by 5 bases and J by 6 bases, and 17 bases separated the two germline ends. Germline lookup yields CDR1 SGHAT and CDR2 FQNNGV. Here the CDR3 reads CASSRAQTRGEQYF. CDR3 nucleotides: TGTGCCAGCAGCCGCGCCCAAACCCGGGGCGAGCAGTACTTC.

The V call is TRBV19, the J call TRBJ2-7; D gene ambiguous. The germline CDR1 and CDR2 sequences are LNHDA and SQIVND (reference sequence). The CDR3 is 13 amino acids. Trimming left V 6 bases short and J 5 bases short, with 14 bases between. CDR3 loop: CASSTVQHHEQYF. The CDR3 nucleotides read TGTGCCAGTAGCACAGTTCAACACCACGAGCAGTACTTC.

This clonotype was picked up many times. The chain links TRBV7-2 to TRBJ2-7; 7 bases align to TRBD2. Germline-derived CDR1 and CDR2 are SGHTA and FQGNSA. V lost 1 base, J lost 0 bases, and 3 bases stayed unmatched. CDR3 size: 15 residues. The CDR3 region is CASSLVAGDSYEQYF. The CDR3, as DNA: TGTGCCAGCAGCTTAGTTGCGGGAGACTCCTACGAGCAGTACTTC.

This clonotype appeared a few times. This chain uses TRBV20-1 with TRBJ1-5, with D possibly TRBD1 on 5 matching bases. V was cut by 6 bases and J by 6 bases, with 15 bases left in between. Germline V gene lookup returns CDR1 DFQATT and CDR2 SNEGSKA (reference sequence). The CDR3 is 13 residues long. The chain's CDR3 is CSAPGRVGQPQHF. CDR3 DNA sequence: TGCAGTGCCCCGGGCAGGGTCGGTCAGCCCCAGCATTTT.